This T cell receptor (beta chain) is drawn from a study of tumor and adjacent non-tumor tissue in lung cancer. CDR3 size: 13 residues. The germline gives CDR1 SQVTM, CDR2 ANQGSEA. TCRbeta libraries were built with three rounds of nested PCR, modified from ARM-PCR. One entry per CDR3 protein, called by TCRdb with MiXCR from the multiplex PCR reads. The table includes approximately 75,000 distinct CDR3 sequences, 60% to 80% detected once. Comment on this clonotype: At one end, the junction sequence differs from germline, possibly due to a read error.

No cell sorting was done before RNA was extracted from the tissue. This TCR was sampled from a woman aged 45-59 years with non-small cell lung cancer. The chain employs TRBV29-1 and TRBJ2-7; D could derive from TRBD1 or TRBD2 (5 bases each). What was sequenced was lung tumor tissue. The CDR3 loop reads CSVSRDPTYERYF. CDR3 nucleotides: TGCAGCGTTTCCAGGGACCCCACCTACGAGCGGTATTTC.